What follows are 30 T cell receptor beta chains derived from one specimen sequenced in a study of T cell repertoires in cytomegalovirus infection. One entry per CDR3 protein, called by TCRdb with MiXCR from the reads. The repertoire holds more than 350,000 distinct CDR3 sequences, with approximately 31% as singletons. The sequenced sample consisted of PBMCs. Every receptor here comes from a human donor in good health (CMV status not recorded). Some clones in this sample may be carry-over from other donors' samples.

The genes are TRBV28 and TRBJ2-7; unclear D gene. This CDR3 spans 13 amino acids. Germline-derived CDR1 and CDR2 are MDHEN and SYDVKM. Trimming took 2 bases from V and 3 from J, leaving 8 bases between them. The CDR3 sequence is CASSLSNYYEQYF. CDR3 nucleotides: TGTGCCAGCAGTTTAAGCAACTACTACGAGCAGTACTTC.

This clonotype was counted many times. The chain couples TRBV7-2 to TRBJ1-2; no reliable D call. Trimming took off 5 bases at V and 4 bases at J, with 8 bases between the two ends. The germline V gene has CDR1 SGHTA and CDR2 FQGNSA. The length of the CDR3 is 12 residues. The CDR3, as DNA: TGTGCCAGCAGCGCCGGCCCCTATGGCTACACCTTC. Encoded protein: CASSAGPYGYTF.

The chain carries TRBV6-6 and TRBJ1-1, with unresolved D. The CDR3 runs 15 residues. V lost 6 bases and J 1 base, leaving 15 bases between the germline ends. Per the germline V gene, CDR1 is MNHNY and CDR2 is SVGAGI (reference sequence). In DNA, the CDR3 is TGTGCCAGCAGCCCTACCGACACAACGAACACTGAAGCTTTCTTT. It encodes CASSPTDTTNTEAFF.

This clonotype was counted a few times. The rearrangement uses TRBV12-3 or TRBV12-4 and TRBJ1-3; perhaps TRBD1 as D (6 bases). V was trimmed by 6 bases and J by 4 bases, leaving 16 bases between them. The CDR3 runs 15 residues. The CDR3 reads CASRPAGHRGNTIYF. DNA for the CDR3: TGTGCCAGCAGGCCAGCGGGACACCGGGGAAACACCATATATTTT.

This chain joins TRBV11-2 and TRBJ2-1; 11 bases are a match to TRBD2. The V gene end was trimmed by 1 base and the J gene end by 10 bases; junction bases not matched to a gene: 9. Germline V gene sequence: CDR1 SGHAT, CDR2 FQNNGV. The CDR3 consists of 16 residues. The CDR3 DNA reads TGTGCCAGCAGCTTAGTTGCTAGCGGGGGGCCGGGGGAGCAGTTCTTC. As protein: CASSLVASGGPGEQFF.

This clonotype was observed at least ten times. This sequence joins TRBV12-3 or TRBV12-4 and TRBJ1-1; D gene ambiguous. V lost 6 bases and J 3 bases, leaving 14 bases between the germline ends. This CDR3 has 14 amino acids. CDR3 amino acids: CASRDRLADTEAFF. The CDR3 DNA reads as TGTGCCAGCAGAGACCGCCTCGCGGACACTGAAGCTTTCTTT.

In regard to this clonotype: A much more abundant neighbour one base away suggests this may be a read error. This CDR3 fails to terminate in the conserved phenylalanine or tryptophan, so it likely reflects a read error. V is TRBV12-3 or TRBV12-4 and J is TRBJ1-6, with 7 nucleotides matching TRBD1. The V gene end was trimmed by 4 bases and the J gene end by 8 bases; junction bases not matched to a gene: 5. This CDR3 is 14 amino acids long. The CDR3, as DNA: TGTGCCAGCAGTTCAGGGGGGCAGGATTCACCCCTCCACTTA. It codes for CASSSGGQDSPLHL.

This clonotype has only a few counts. The CDR3 reads CASSQGVGLAGLYTGELFF. CDR3 sequence (DNA): TGTGCCAGCAGTCAGGGAGTGGGACTAGCGGGGCTTTACACCGGGGAGCTGTTTTTT. The rearrangement uses TRBV27 and TRBJ2-2; 13 nucleotides match TRBD2. The germline V gene encodes CDR1 MNHEY and CDR2 SMNVEV (reference sequence). The CDR3 has 19 amino acids. The trim removed 5 bases at V and 3 bases at J, leaving 12 bases unmatched.

The V and J genes are TRBV20-1 and TRBJ2-1; 10 positions match TRBD2. V gave up 5 bases and J gave up 8 bases; unmatched junction bases: 9. This CDR3 is built from 14 residues. CDR1 and CDR2 (germline): DFQATT, SNEGSKA (reference sequence). CDR3 nucleotides: TGCAGTGCTCCGGGGACTAGCGCTATGGATGAGCAGTTCTTC. Its translation: CSAPGTSAMDEQFF.

This clonotype showed up just a few times. The germline gene is not matched at one end of the junction; a read error may be the cause. V usage is TRBV3-1 and J usage is TRBJ1-4, with D perhaps matching TRBD1 (5 bases). CDR3 length: 16 residues. CDR1 and CDR2 from the germline V gene are LGHDT and YNNKEL (reference sequence). The CDR3 DNA reads TGTGCCAGCAGTCGCCGGGACGTAGGGATGAATGGAAAACTGTTTTTT. It specifies CASSRRDVGMNGKLFF.

There are a few counts of this clonotype. The chain employs TRBV7-8 and TRBJ2-7; 8 nucleotides line up with TRBD2. The CDR3 contains 16 residues. J gave up 5 bases and V 2 bases, and 11 bases lay outside the gene matches. CDR1 and CDR2 (germline): SGHVS, FQNEAQ. Here the CDR3 DNA reads TGTGCCAGCAGCTTATCGGAGACTAGCGTGGGCCACGAGCAGTACTTC. It codes for CASSLSETSVGHEQYF.

In the case of this clonotype: At one end, the junction sequence differs from germline, possibly due to a read error. The genes are TRBV10-3 and TRBJ2-7; no clear D gene. The germline CDR1 and CDR2 sequences are ENHRY and SYGVKD. The CDR3 sequence is 14 residues long. In nucleotides, the CDR3 is TGTGCCAGCAGTTGGGCACTTAAGCCCGACGAGCAGTACTTC. Translating gives CASSWALKPDEQYF.

The chain joins TRBV2 to TRBJ2-3; 10 bases are a match to TRBD2. This CDR3 region has 17 residues. J lost 2 bases, V lost 6 bases, and 11 bases had no gene match. The germline gives CDR1 SNHLY, CDR2 FYNNEI. In DNA, the CDR3 is TGTGCCAGCAGGGCTACAGTAGCGGGGGGTCACACAGATACGCAGTATTTT. It specifies CASRATVAGGHTDTQYF.

The rearrangement joins TRBV2 to TRBJ2-2; D not resolved. V was pared by 0 bases and J by 1 base, with 9 bases between. The CDR3 extends over 16 amino acids. CDR1 and CDR2 (germline): SNHLY, FYNNEI. DNA for the CDR3: TGTGCCAGCAGTGAAGCTGGCGGAAGGAACACCGGGGAGCTGTTTTTT. This gives the protein CASSEAGGRNTGELFF. The variable domain in full, completed from reference TRBV2 and TRBJ2-2, reads EPEVTQTPSHQVTQMGQEVILRCVPISNHLYFYWYRQILGQKVEFLVSFYNNEISEKSEIFDDQFSVERPDGSNFTLKIRSTKLEDSAMYFCASSEAGGRNTGELFFGEGSRLTVL.

This clonotype was seen more than once but under ten times. The chain uses TRBV2 and TRBJ2-5; the D gene could be TRBD1 or TRBD2 (5 bases each). The CDR3 runs 18 residues. CDR1 is SNHLY, CDR2 FYNNEI, per germline. V lost 3 bases, J lost 1 base, and 21 bases lay in between. The DNA of the CDR3 is TGTGCCAGCAGTGAGGTCGTCGGGGTAGGGGAAACCCAAGAGACCCAGTACTTC. Translation gives CASSEVVGVGETQETQYF.

This clonotype has a handful of counts. The chain links TRBV24-1 to TRBJ1-5; D remains unclear. The CDR3 totals 15 residues. V lost 4 bases, J lost 1 base, and 10 bases lay in between. In germline, CDR1 is KGHDR, CDR2 SFDVKD. For the CDR3, the DNA is TGTGCCACCAGTGAGGCCATAGCGAGCAATCAGCCCCAGCATTTT. It codes for CATSEAIASNQPQHF.

This chain connects TRBV12-3 or TRBV12-4 to TRBJ2-5; TRBD1 might be the D (6 bases). The V and J ends lost 0 bases and 5 bases respectively, with 22 bases between them. The CDR3 is 18 amino acids. The CDR3 region has the DNA TGTGCCAGCAGTTTAGCGGGGCTATCCCCGGGGACACGGGAGACCCAGTACTTC. It translates to CASSLAGLSPGTRETQYF.

There are a few counts of this clonotype. The chain uses TRBV4-2 and TRBJ2-1, with TRBD1 identical over 7 bases. The germline V gene has CDR1 LGHNA and CDR2 YNFKEQ. The V gene end was trimmed by 1 base and the J gene end by 0 bases; junction bases not matched to a gene: 9. The CDR3 is 18 amino acids. The CDR3 is CASSQGKGGRSSYNEQFF. In DNA form, the CDR3 reads TGTGCCAGCAGCCAAGGTAAAGGGGGCCGGAGCTCCTACAATGAGCAGTTCTTC.

Only a few counts were recorded for this clonotype. V gene TRBV27 combines with J gene TRBJ2-2; 9 nucleotides agree with TRBD1. With 4 bases clipped from V and 2 bases from J, the junction kept 14 bases outside the gene matches. This CDR3 has 19 amino acids. CDR1 is MNHEY, CDR2 SMNVEV, per germline (reference sequence). CDR3 sequence reads: CASSSGTGMWGANTGELFF. The CDR3 DNA follows: TGTGCCAGCAGTTCGGGGACAGGGATGTGGGGGGCCAACACCGGGGAGCTGTTTTTT.

This clonotype was counted many times. V usage is TRBV7-2 and J usage is TRBJ2-1, with TRBD2 matching over 14 bases. Germline V gene lookup returns CDR1 SGHTA and CDR2 FQGNSA. The CDR3 is made up of 20 amino acids. Trimming took 5 bases from V and 2 from J; bases not matched to a gene: 14. The CDR3 sequence is CASSIIGTSGGLGAYNEQFF. The CDR3 DNA sequence: TGTGCCAGCAGCATAATAGGGACTAGCGGGGGCCTCGGTGCCTACAATGAGCAGTTCTTC.

This clonotype was recorded at least ten times. The V and J genes are TRBV7-6 and TRBJ2-7, with 8 bases matching TRBD1. Germline V gene data show CDR1 as SGHVS and CDR2 as FNYEAQ. Unmatched junction bases numbered 12, after V lost 4 bases and J lost 4 bases. CDR3 length equals 16 residues. As DNA, the CDR3 is TGTGCCAGCAGCTCCGCCCACGGGACAGGTTCGTACGAGCAGTACTTC. This sequence encodes CASSSAHGTGSYEQYF. The full variable domain, in which reference TRBV7-6 and TRBJ2-7 provide the parts outside the CDR3, is GAGVSQSPRYKVTKRGQDVALRCDPISGHVSLYWYRQALGQGPEFLTYFNYEAQQDKSGLPNDRFSAERPEGSISTLTIQRTEQRDSAMYRCASSSAHGTGSYEQYFGPGTRLTVT.

This clonotype occurred a few times. The chain employs TRBV6-2 or TRBV6-3 and TRBJ2-7, with a weak D call TRBD2 (5 bases). CDR3 length: 16 amino acids. V lost 2 bases and J lost 3, with 17 bases in between. Germline lookup yields CDR1 MNHEY and CDR2 SVGEGT. This CDR3 reads CASSYNVVSVDYEQYF. The CDR3 DNA follows: TGTGCCAGCAGTTACAACGTTGTTAGCGTAGACTACGAGCAGTACTTC.

This clonotype has just a few counts. The chain couples TRBV12-3 or TRBV12-4 to TRBJ1-5; D possibly corresponds to TRBD1 (6 bases). The CDR3 is 16 amino acids. V gave up 2 bases and J gave up 7 bases, with 18 bases separating them. The CDR3 loop is CASSLFSQSGVQPQHF. The CDR3 DNA reads as TGTGCCAGCAGTTTATTTTCCCAATCAGGGGTCCAGCCCCAGCATTTT.

The chain is built from TRBV5-1 and TRBJ1-1; D gene ambiguous. The germline V and J ends were trimmed by 2 bases and 4 bases, with 15 bases remaining between them. Germline V CDR1 and CDR2: SGHRS, YFSETQ. The CDR3 has 15 amino acids. The CDR3 DNA follows: TGCGCCAGCAGCTTATCCGTGGGGATGGGCACTGAAGCTTTCTTT. This sequence encodes CASSLSVGMGTEAFF.

This clonotype was seen ten or more times. The chain is built from TRBV7-8 and TRBJ2-7; D may be TRBD2 (7 bases). The V end lost 0 bases, the J end lost 5 bases, and 14 bases lay between the germline ends. Germline lookup yields CDR1 SGHVS and CDR2 FQNEAQ. The CDR3 loop spans 15 amino acids. This chain's CDR3 is CASSLAWGGRNEQYF. CDR3 DNA: TGTGCCAGCAGCTTAGCTTGGGGGGGGCGAAACGAGCAGTACTTC.

This clonotype came up a few times. The gene calls are TRBV10-3 and TRBJ2-5, with D possibly being TRBD1 (5 bases). This CDR3 has 13 residues. Trimming removed 2 bases at V and 2 bases at J, with 6 bases between. CDR1 and CDR2 from the germline V gene are ENHRY and SYGVKD. CDR3 region: CAISERQQETQYF. DNA of the CDR3: TGTGCCATCAGTGAGAGACAGCAAGAGACCCAGTACTTC.

In its sample, this clonotype was seen a few times. The V and J genes are TRBV27 and TRBJ1-2; D might be TRBD1 (6 bases). Trimming removed 5 bases from V and 5 bases from J, with 15 bases in between. Germline-derived CDR1 and CDR2 are MNHEY and SMNVEV (reference sequence). This CDR3 contains 14 residues. Here the CDR3 reads CASSPNTRGYGYTF. Written as DNA, the CDR3 is TGTGCCAGCAGTCCGAACACGAGGGGGTATGGCTACACCTTC.

The gene calls are TRBV7-2 and TRBJ2-1; 8 nucleotides align to TRBD2. The V gene's germline CDR1 is SGHTA and CDR2 FQGNSA. This CDR3 is 17 amino acids long. The V and J ends lost 5 bases and 0 bases, in that order; junction bases with no gene match: 9. The CDR3 region has the DNA TGTGCCAGCAGCCCTTTCTTAGCGGGGAGCTCCTACAATGAGCAGTTCTTC. Translation: CASSPFLAGSSYNEQFF. The full variable domain, with the rest looked up from reference TRBV7-2 and TRBJ2-1, is GAGVSQSPSNKVTEKGKDVELRCDPISGHTALYWYRQSLGQGLEFLIYFQGNSAPDKSGLPSDRFSAERTGGSVSTLTIQRTQQEDSAVYLCASSPFLAGSSYNEQFFGPGTRLTVL.

With respect to this clonotype: An end of the junction differs from the germline gene, which may be a read error. The rearrangement links TRBV7-2 to TRBJ2-7; D not resolved. The CDR3 consists of 14 residues. The V gene's germline CDR1 is SGHTA and CDR2 FQGNSA. Here the CDR3 reads CASRPALGFYDKYF. CDR3 in DNA: TGTGCCAGCCGTCCCGCCCTAGGATTCTACGATAAGTACTTT.

The rearrangement uses TRBV7-2 and TRBJ1-2; weak D call: TRBD1 (5 bases). Between the trimmed V and J ends, which lost 5 bases and 7 bases, there was a span of 14 bases. CDR1 is SGHTA, CDR2 FQGNSA, per germline. There are 13 residues in the CDR3. CDR3 sequence reads: CASSPHRGTGYTF. DNA of the CDR3: TGTGCCAGCAGCCCCCATCGGGGGACTGGCTACACCTTC.